This TCR beta chain came from a study of identical twins. Study-wide points: Cross-sectional statistics underpinned the conclusions; the same donors were not followed. Twins' excess sharing was less marked for out-of-frame beta sequences.

Through template switching, a universal primer site was introduced, and the cDNA contained unique molecular identifiers. Via MiXCR, TCRdb re-called the 5' RACE reads, giving one row per CDR3 protein. The sample carries nearly 650,000 distinct CDR3 sequences, around 7.5% recorded once. V lost 6 bases and J 7 bases, leaving 15 bases between the germline ends. The germline gives CDR1 MDHEN, CDR2 SYDVKM. CDR3 length: 13 residues. Regarding this clonotype: Its antigen remains unidentified.

This same sample was also part of a study on yellow fever vaccine responses in identical twins.

The material sequenced was PBMCs. The origin of this receptor is a woman between 18 and 30 years old in good health. This sequence joins TRBV28 and TRBJ1-2; D gene unclear. This CDR3 is CASSPSGGFGYTF. For the CDR3, the DNA is TGTGCCAGCAGCCCGAGCGGAGGCTTTGGCTACACCTTC.